These 22 T cell receptor beta chains originate from one sample sequenced in a study of spatial heterogeneity in lung cancer. Time point of the sample: sample taken at primary tumor resection. The input material, whole RNA from tumor, nontumor lung or frozen PBMC, was sequenced unsorted. TCRdb recomputed calls from the 5' RACE reads with MiXCR, one row per CDR3 protein. The sample lists about 85,000 distinct CDR3 sequences; 15% to 20% were seen once. Sequences were derived from PBMCs, sampled at surgery. The receptors here all came from a male donor with early-stage non-small cell lung cancer.

Only a few counts were recorded for this clonotype. The chain is built from TRBV30 and TRBJ1-3; TRBD1 is a possible D gene (6 bases). The germline V and J ends were trimmed by 7 bases and 0 bases, with 10 bases remaining between them. Germline V gene lookup returns CDR1 GTSNPN and CDR2 SVGIG (reference sequence). The CDR3 is 13 amino acids. The CDR3 coding sequence is TGTGCCTATGGACAGTCCTCTGGAAACACCATATATTTT. This translates into CAYGQSSGNTIYF.

This clonotype was detected many times. The rearrangement uses TRBV4-1 and TRBJ1-6; D unclear. Per germline, CDR1 MGHRA and CDR2 YSYEKL. The CDR3 has 15 residues. Trimming took 1 base from V and 4 from J, leaving 8 bases between them. The CDR3 nucleotides read TGCGCCAGCAGCCAAGCTAGGCCGTATAATTCACCCCTCCACTTT. Translation: CASSQARPYNSPLHF.

This clonotype was seen a few times. The V call is TRBV3-1, the J call TRBJ1-2; 11 bases are shared with TRBD1. The V gene end was trimmed by 5 bases and the J gene end by 5 bases; junction bases not matched to a gene: 4. This CDR3 comprises 14 residues. The germline V gene encodes CDR1 LGHDT and CDR2 YNNKEL (reference sequence). The CDR3 DNA reads as TGTGCCAGCAGCTACTGGGACAGGGGGTATGGCTACACCTTC. Amino acids: CASSYWDRGYGYTF.

The chain uses TRBV7-2 and TRBJ1-2, with D unclear. This CDR3 spans 12 amino acids. V lost 5 bases and J 0 bases, leaving 4 bases between the germline ends. Germline CDR1 reads SGHTA; CDR2 reads FQGNSA. This CDR3 is CASSHSNYGYTF. The CDR3 DNA follows: TGTGCCAGCAGCCACTCTAACTATGGCTACACCTTC.

The gene calls are TRBV5-1 and TRBJ2-7, with D possibly TRBD2 on 6 matching bases. The ends were cut back, 1 base at V and 3 bases at J, with 14 bases in the middle. CDR3 size: 15 residues. Germline CDR1 and CDR2: SGHRS and YFSETQ. In DNA, the CDR3 is TGCGCCAGCAGCTTGAATATCGGCGGGAACTACGAGCAGTACTTC. Protein: CASSLNIGGNYEQYF.

The chain links TRBV10-1 to TRBJ2-4; 10 nucleotides match TRBD1. Germline V gene data show CDR1 as WNHNN and CDR2 as SYGVQD (reference sequence). With V trimmed by 10 bases and J by 7 bases, 13 bases remained unmatched. The CDR3 contains 15 residues. The CDR3 region is CAITIPGQGSNIQYF. The CDR3 coding sequence is TGCGCCATCACTATTCCGGGACAGGGGTCGAACATTCAGTACTTC.

J is TRBJ2-2 and V is TRBV4-3, with TRBD1 matching 9 bases. The CDR3 contains 15 residues. The J segment lost 6 bases and the V segment lost 0 bases, leaving 2 bases of the junction unmatched. Germline V gives CDR1 LGHNA, CDR2 YSLEER. The CDR3 bases are TGCGCCAGCAGCCAAGATTACAGGGGGCCCGGGGAGCTGTTTTTT. The encoded protein is CASSQDYRGPGELFF.

The rearrangement links TRBV24-1 to TRBJ2-1; weak D call: TRBD2 (6 bases). The CDR3 sequence is 13 residues long. Trimming took off 7 bases at V and 9 bases at J, with 15 bases between the two ends. From germline, CDR1 is KGHDR and CDR2 SFDVKD. In DNA form, the CDR3 reads TGTGCCACCAGCGCCGGAGGGATGGCTGAGCAGTTCTTC. This codes for CATSAGGMAEQFF.

The V and J genes are TRBV6-2 or TRBV6-3 and TRBJ2-7; 7 bases line up with TRBD2. V was clipped by 3 bases and J by 2 bases; unmatched bases: 10. CDR1 is MNHEY, CDR2 SVGEGT, per germline. This CDR3 spans 16 amino acids. The CDR3 DNA reads as TGTGCCAGCAGTTATGAGACGGGAGGCAGTACCTACGAGCAGTACTTC. This translates into CASSYETGGSTYEQYF.

This chain joins TRBV5-1 and TRBJ2-5, with TRBD2 matching over 9 bases. The trim removed 3 bases at V and 3 bases at J, leaving 9 bases unmatched. Looked up from germline, CDR1 is SGHRS and CDR2 is YFSETQ. The CDR3 is 16 residues long. CDR3 in DNA: TGCGCCAGCAGCTGGGGTTCGGCTAGCGGGGAAGAGACCCAGTACTTC. It codes for CASSWGSASGEETQYF.

A word on this clonotype: One junction end does not reproduce the germline sequence, and a read error may be involved. This chain links TRBV11-2 with TRBJ1-1, with D perhaps matching TRBD1 (6 bases). CDR1 and CDR2 (germline): SGHAT, FQNNGV. The CDR3 consists of 12 residues. The DNA for the CDR3 is TGTGCCAGCAGCTTAGACGGGGGCTCAAGAATCTTT. Translation: CASSLDGGSRIF.

The V gene is TRBV5-6, the J gene TRBJ1-2; D is uncertain. CDR3 length: 15 residues. Germline loops: CDR1 SGHDT, CDR2 YYEEEE. V was pared by 0 bases and J by 3 bases, with 12 bases between. CDR3 nucleotide sequence: TGTGCCAGCAGCTTGGTAGGTGTTGGGGACTATGGCTACACCTTC. Amino acid sequence: CASSLVGVGDYGYTF.

The chain is built from TRBV29-1 and TRBJ2-5; the match to TRBD2 covers 9 bases. The CDR3 is made up of 13 amino acids. The junction had 5 bases not matched to a gene; V was cut back by 0 bases and J by 9 bases. From germline, CDR1 is SQVTM and CDR2 ANQGSEA. The CDR3 sequence: CSVEEGGTSSQYF. The CDR3 DNA follows: TGCAGCGTTGAAGAGGGGGGGACTAGCTCCCAGTACTTC.

V and J are TRBV7-2 and TRBJ2-1; D perhaps matches TRBD2 (6 bases). Germline CDR1 reads SGHTA; CDR2 reads FQGNSA. Trimming removed 5 bases from V and 10 bases from J, with 15 bases in between. The CDR3 has 13 residues. CDR3 protein: CASSPRGRGEQFF. The DNA for the CDR3 is TGTGCCAGCAGCCCCCGGGGCCGGGGGGAGCAGTTCTTC.

This clonotype was seen only a few times. This chain's CDR3 is CASSYRGDTQYF. The CDR3 DNA follows: TGTGCCAGCAGTTACAGGGGCGATACGCAGTATTTT. The chain has TRBV2 and TRBJ2-3; 7 nucleotides line up with TRBD1. The CDR3 extends over 12 amino acids. Germline values: CDR1 SNHLY, CDR2 FYNNEI. Unmatched junction bases numbered 2, after V lost 5 bases and J lost 6 bases. The full variable domain, rest sourced from reference TRBV2 and TRBJ2-3, is EPEVTQTPSHQVTQMGQEVILRCVPISNHLYFYWYRQILGQKVEFLVSFYNNEISEKSEIFDDQFSVERPDGSNFTLKIRSTKLEDSAMYFCASSYRGDTQYFGPGTRLTVL.

The chain combines TRBV20-1 with TRBJ2-1; TRBD2 is a possible D gene (7 bases). Trimming pared 6 bases from V and 1 base from J, leaving 13 bases between. CDR1 is DFQATT and CDR2 is SNEGSKA in the germline V gene (reference sequence). The CDR3 has 14 amino acids. The CDR3 sequence is CSAQGRGSYNEQFF. For the CDR3, the DNA is TGCAGTGCCCAGGGGAGGGGTTCCTACAATGAGCAGTTCTTC.

This clonotype was observed a handful of times. The rearrangement links TRBV28 to TRBJ2-2; 7 positions match TRBD2. The CDR3 length is 15 residues. J was trimmed by 4 bases and V by 3 bases; bases with no gene match: 5. The germline V gene encodes CDR1 MDHEN and CDR2 SYDVKM. The CDR3 DNA sequence: TGTGCCAGCAGTTTCGGCGGGAGTTTCACCGGGGAGCTGTTTTTT. It encodes CASSFGGSFTGELFF. Full variable domain (remainder filled in from reference TRBV28 and TRBJ2-2): DVKVTQSSRYLVKRTGEKVFLECVQDMDHENMFWYRQDPGLGLRLIYFSYDVKMKEKGDIPEGYSVSREKKERFSLILESASTNQTSMYLCASSFGGSFTGELFFGEGSRLTVL.

This clonotype was picked up a small number of times. This chain joins TRBV27 and TRBJ2-7, with D tentatively TRBD1 (5 bases). V was cut by 1 base and J by 6 bases, with 13 bases left in between. The germline gives CDR1 MNHEY, CDR2 SMNVEV (reference sequence). The CDR3 is 14 residues long. The CDR3 nucleotides read TGTGCCAGCAGTTTATACAGCAGGGTAGGCGAGCAGTACTTC. Translating it yields CASSLYSRVGEQYF.

This clonotype was counted only a few times. The chain employs TRBV20-1 and TRBJ2-1; TRBD2 matches 14 bases. The CDR3 contains 15 residues. The trim removed 5 bases at V and 5 bases at J, leaving 5 bases unmatched. From germline, CDR1 is DFQATT and CDR2 SNEGSKA (reference sequence). CDR3 nucleotide sequence: TGCAGTGCTGGGACTAGCGGGAGCCCGCACAATGAGCAGTTCTTC. Its protein product is CSAGTSGSPHNEQFF.

The chain carries TRBV19 and TRBJ1-3; 8 bases line up with TRBD1. V lost 2 bases and J lost 2; bases outside the gene matches: 8. The CDR3 totals 17 residues. Germline values: CDR1 LNHDA, CDR2 SQIVND (reference sequence). DNA for the CDR3: TGTGCCAGTAGTATATCGGTGGACAGGGCCACTGGAAACACCATATATTTT. Amino acid sequence: CASSISVDRATGNTIYF. The full variable domain, with the rest looked up from reference TRBV19 and TRBJ1-3, is DGGITQSPKYLFRKEGQNVTLSCEQNLNHDAMYWYRQDPGQGLRLIYYSQIVNDFQKGDIAEGYSVSREKKESFPLTVTSAQKNPTAFYLCASSISVDRATGNTIYFGEGSWLTVV.

V and J are TRBV18 and TRBJ2-1; D unresolved. V was cut by 0 bases and J by 9 bases, with 15 bases left in between. In germline, CDR1 is KGHSH, CDR2 LQKENI. The CDR3 extends over 15 amino acids. The CDR3 nucleotides are TGTGCCAGCTCACCACCATCTGGGGAAGCTTCTGAGCAGTTCTTC. Translated: CASSPPSGEASEQFF.

This clonotype was detected only a few times. The gene calls are TRBV3-1 and TRBJ2-7; D uncertain. Germline V CDR1 and CDR2: LGHDT, YNNKEL (reference sequence). The length of the CDR3 is 13 residues. Between the trimmed V and J ends, which lost 2 bases and 4 bases, there was a span of 9 bases. In DNA, the CDR3 is TGTGCCAGCAGCCAATTCCATGGGTACGAGCAGTACTTC. Protein product: CASSQFHGYEQYF.